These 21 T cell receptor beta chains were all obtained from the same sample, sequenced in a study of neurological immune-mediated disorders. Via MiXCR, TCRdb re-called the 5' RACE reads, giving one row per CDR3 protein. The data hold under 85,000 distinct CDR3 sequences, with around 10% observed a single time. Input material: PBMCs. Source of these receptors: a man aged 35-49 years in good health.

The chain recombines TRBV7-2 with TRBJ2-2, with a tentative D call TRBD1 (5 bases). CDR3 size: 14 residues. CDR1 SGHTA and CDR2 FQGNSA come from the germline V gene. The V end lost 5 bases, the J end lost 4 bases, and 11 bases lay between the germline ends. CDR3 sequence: CASSTQQATGELFF. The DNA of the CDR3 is TGTGCCAGCAGCACACAACAGGCCACCGGGGAGCTGTTTTTT.

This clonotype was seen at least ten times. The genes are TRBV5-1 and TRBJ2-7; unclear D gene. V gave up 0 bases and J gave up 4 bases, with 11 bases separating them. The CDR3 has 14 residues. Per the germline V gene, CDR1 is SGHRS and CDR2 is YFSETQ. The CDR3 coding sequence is TGCGCCAGCAGCTTGGACGCGGTGGGGTACGAGCAGTACTTC. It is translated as CASSLDAVGYEQYF.

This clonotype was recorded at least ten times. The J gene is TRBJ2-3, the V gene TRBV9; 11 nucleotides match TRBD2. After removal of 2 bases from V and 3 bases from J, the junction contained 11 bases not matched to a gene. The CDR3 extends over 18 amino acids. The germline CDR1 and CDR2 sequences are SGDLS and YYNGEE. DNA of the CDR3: TGTGCCAGCAGCGTGATTAGCGGGGGGGCCAAAGCTACAGATACGCAGTATTTT. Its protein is CASSVISGGAKATDTQYF.

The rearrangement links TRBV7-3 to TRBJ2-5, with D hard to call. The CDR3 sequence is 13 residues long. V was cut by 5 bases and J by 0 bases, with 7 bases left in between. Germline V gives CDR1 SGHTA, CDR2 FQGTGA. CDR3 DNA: TGTGCCAGCAGCCTAGACTACCAAGAGACCCAGTACTTC. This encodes CASSLDYQETQYF.

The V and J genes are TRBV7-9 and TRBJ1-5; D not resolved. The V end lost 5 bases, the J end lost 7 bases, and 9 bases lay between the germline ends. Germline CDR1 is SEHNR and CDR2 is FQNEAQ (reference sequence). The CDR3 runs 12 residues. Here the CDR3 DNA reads TGTGCCAGCAGCGGGGTTGGGCAGCCCCAGCATTTT. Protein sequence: CASSGVGQPQHF.

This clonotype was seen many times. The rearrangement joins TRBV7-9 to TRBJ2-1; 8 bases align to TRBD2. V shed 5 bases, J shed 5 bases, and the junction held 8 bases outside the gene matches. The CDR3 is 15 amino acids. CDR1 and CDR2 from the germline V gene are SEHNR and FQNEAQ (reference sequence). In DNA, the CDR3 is TGTGCCAGCAGCGACAAGCGGGAGATGGACAATGAGCAGTTCTTC. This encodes CASSDKREMDNEQFF.

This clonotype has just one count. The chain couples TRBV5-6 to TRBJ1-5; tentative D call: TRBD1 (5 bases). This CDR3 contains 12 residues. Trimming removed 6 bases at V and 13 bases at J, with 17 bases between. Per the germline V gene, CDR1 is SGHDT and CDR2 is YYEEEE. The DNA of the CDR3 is TGTGCCAGCATCACCGGGGGGAACTCTCAGCATTTT. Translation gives CASITGGNSQHF.

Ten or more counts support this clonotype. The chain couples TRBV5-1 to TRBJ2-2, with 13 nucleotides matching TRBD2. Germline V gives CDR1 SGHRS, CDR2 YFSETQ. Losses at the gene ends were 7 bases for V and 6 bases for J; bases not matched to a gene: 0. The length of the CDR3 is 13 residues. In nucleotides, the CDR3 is TGCGCCAGCGGACTAGCGGGAGCCGGGGAGCTGTTTTTT. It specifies CASGLAGAGELFF.

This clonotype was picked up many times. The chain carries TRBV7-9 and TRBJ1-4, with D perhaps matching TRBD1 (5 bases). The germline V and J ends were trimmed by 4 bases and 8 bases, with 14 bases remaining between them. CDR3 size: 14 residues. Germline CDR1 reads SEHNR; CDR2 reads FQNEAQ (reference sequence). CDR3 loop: CASSSGRGDEKLFF. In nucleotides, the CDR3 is TGTGCCAGCAGCTCAGGACGGGGGGACGAAAAACTGTTTTTT.

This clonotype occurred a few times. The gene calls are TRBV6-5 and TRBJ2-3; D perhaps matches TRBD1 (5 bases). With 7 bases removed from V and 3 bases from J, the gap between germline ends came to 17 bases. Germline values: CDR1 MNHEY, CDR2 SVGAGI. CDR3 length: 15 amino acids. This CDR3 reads CASNRATKGTDTQYF. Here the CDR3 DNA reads TGTGCCAGCAACCGGGCTACTAAGGGGACAGATACGCAGTATTTT.

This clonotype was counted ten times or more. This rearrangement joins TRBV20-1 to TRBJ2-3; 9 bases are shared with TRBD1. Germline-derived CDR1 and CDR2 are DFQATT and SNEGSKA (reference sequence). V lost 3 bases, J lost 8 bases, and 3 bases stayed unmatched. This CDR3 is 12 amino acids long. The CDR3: CSARGGQGTQYF. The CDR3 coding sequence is TGCAGTGCTAGGGGGGGACAGGGTACGCAGTATTTT.

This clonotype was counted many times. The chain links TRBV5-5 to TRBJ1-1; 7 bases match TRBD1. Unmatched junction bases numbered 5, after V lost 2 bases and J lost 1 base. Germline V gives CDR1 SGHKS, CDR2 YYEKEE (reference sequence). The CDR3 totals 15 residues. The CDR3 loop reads CASSLRTGWNTEAFF. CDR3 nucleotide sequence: TGTGCCAGCAGCTTAAGGACAGGTTGGAACACTGAAGCTTTCTTT. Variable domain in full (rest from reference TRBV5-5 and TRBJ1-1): DAGVTQSPTHLIKTRGQQVTLRCSPISGHKSVSWYQQVLGQGPQFIFQYYEKEERGRGNFPDRFSARQFPNYSSELNVNALLLGDSALYLCASSLRTGWNTEAFFGQGTRLTVV.

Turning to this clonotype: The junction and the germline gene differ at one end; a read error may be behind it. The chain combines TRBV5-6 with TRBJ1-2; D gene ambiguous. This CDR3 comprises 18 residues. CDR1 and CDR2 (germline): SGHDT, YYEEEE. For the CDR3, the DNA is TGTGCCAGCAGGTCGTCGGGCTACACGACCGGCCTTAACTATGGCTATACCTTC. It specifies CASRSSGYTTGLNYGYTF.

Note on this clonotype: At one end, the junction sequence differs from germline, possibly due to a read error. CDR3 nucleotides: TGTGCCAGTAGTTTAAAGCTGGAGCGGACCTACGAGCAGTACTTC. Encoded protein: CASSLKLERTYEQYF. J is TRBJ2-7 and V is TRBV27; the D gene is possibly TRBD2 (5 bases). The CDR3 is 15 residues long. Germline loops: CDR1 MNHEY, CDR2 SMNVEV (reference sequence).

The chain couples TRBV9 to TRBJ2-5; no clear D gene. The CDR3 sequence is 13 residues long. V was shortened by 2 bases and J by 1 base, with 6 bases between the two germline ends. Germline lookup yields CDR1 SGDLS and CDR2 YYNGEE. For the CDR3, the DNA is TGTGCCAGCAGCGTCGGTACCCAAGAGACCCAGTACTTC. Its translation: CASSVGTQETQYF.

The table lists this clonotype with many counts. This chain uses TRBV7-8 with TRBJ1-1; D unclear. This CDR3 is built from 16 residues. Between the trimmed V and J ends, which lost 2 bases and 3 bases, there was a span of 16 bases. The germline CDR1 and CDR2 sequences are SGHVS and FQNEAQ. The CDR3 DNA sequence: TGTGCCAGCAGCTTAATACCCCCCTCGGTCCACACTGAAGCTTTCTTT. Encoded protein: CASSLIPPSVHTEAFF.

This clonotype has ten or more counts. The CDR3 spells CASSLSGSQRHEQFF. CDR3 sequence (DNA): TGTGCCAGCAGCTTATCGGGGAGTCAGCGTCATGAGCAGTTCTTC. This sequence joins TRBV7-6 and TRBJ2-1; maybe TRBD2 (5 bases). The CDR3 runs to 15 residues. The germline V gene has CDR1 SGHVS and CDR2 FNYEAQ. V lost 2 bases to trimming and J lost 8 bases, with 16 bases between them.

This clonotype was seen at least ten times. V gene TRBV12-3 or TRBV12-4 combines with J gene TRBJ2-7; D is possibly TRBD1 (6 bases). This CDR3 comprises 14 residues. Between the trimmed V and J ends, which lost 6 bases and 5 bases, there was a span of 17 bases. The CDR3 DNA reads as TGTGCCAGCAGCGTTTCAGGGACAAGCCACGAGCAGTACTTC. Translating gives CASSVSGTSHEQYF.

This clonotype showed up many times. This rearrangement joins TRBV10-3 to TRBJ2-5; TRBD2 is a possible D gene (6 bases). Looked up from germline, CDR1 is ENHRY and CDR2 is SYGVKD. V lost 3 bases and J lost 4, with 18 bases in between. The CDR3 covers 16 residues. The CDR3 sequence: CAISDPDGRRGETQYF. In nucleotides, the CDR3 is TGTGCCATCAGTGATCCCGACGGGAGAAGAGGAGAGACCCAGTACTTC.

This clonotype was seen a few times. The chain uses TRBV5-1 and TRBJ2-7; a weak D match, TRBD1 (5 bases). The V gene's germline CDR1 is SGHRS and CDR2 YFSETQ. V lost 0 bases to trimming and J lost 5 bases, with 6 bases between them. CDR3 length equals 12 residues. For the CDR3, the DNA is TGCGCCAGCAGCTTGGAGGGGCACGAGCAGTACTTC. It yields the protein CASSLEGHEQYF. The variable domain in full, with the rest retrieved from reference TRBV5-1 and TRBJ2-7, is KAGVTQTPRYLIKTRGQQVTLSCSPISGHRSVSWYQQTPGQGLQFLFEYFSETQRNKGNFPGRFSGRQFSNSRSEMNVSTLELGDSALYLCASSLEGHEQYFGPGTRLTVT.

CDR3 nucleotide sequence: TGTGCCAGTAGTATAGGTGGCCCGCTGGGTGGCTACACCTTC. Amino acids: CASSIGGPLGGYTF. V is TRBV19 and J is TRBJ1-2, with D unresolved. Germline V gives CDR1 LNHDA, CDR2 SQIVND (reference sequence). The CDR3 runs to 14 residues. Trimming pared 1 base from V and 7 bases from J, leaving 13 bases between.